Listed here are 11 T cell receptor beta chains from one sample, sequenced in a study of human T cells and chemical hapten exposure. The time point: patch test 3, about 24 weeks after DPC sensitization. Noted treatment: therapeutic diphenylcyclopropenone sensitization with weekly scalp DPC. TCRdb passed the RACE reads through MiXCR, listing each CDR3 protein once. The sample consists of 100,000 to 150,000 distinct CDR3 sequences, about 11% of them appearing once. This material consisted of whole blood, taken in connection with sensitization to the hapten diphenylcyclopropenone (DPC). The receptors derive from a woman between 50 and 59 years old with alopecia areata. Some clones in this sample may be carry-over from other donors' samples.

At least ten counts were recorded for this clonotype. This rearrangement joins TRBV6-1 to TRBJ2-5; TRBD1 or TRBD2 may be the D gene (5 bases each). V was cut by 4 bases and J by 4 bases, with 10 bases left in between. CDR1 is MNHNS, CDR2 SASEGT, per germline. The CDR3 has 13 amino acids. The CDR3 protein is CASSGSGRETQYF. Here the CDR3 DNA reads TGTGCCAGCAGTGGATCGGGGCGAGAGACCCAGTACTTC.

The CDR3 protein is CSARAGHNSPLHF. In nucleotides, the CDR3 is TGCAGTGCTAGGGCAGGGCATAATTCACCCCTCCACTTT. This sequence joins TRBV20-1 and TRBJ1-6, with D possibly matching TRBD1 (5 bases). The V gene's germline CDR1 is DFQATT and CDR2 SNEGSKA (reference sequence). Trimming left V 3 bases short and J 5 bases short, with 8 bases between. The CDR3 contains 13 residues.

In this sample, this clonotype turned up a few times. This chain joins TRBV2 and TRBJ1-1; D possibly corresponds to TRBD1 (5 bases). Germline V gene sequence: CDR1 SNHLY, CDR2 FYNNEI. CDR3 length equals 14 residues. V lost 4 bases and J 0 bases, leaving 9 bases between the germline ends. In DNA form, the CDR3 reads TGTGCCAGCAGTGTTGGACAAATGAACACTGAAGCTTTCTTT. Translation gives CASSVGQMNTEAFF. The full variable domain, with the rest looked up from reference TRBV2 and TRBJ1-1, is EPEVTQTPSHQVTQMGQEVILRCVPISNHLYFYWYRQILGQKVEFLVSFYNNEISEKSEIFDDQFSVERPDGSNFTLKIRSTKLEDSAMYFCASSVGQMNTEAFFGQGTRLTVV.

This chain uses TRBV7-9 with TRBJ1-1; D might be TRBD1 (5 bases). This CDR3 comprises 13 residues. Germline V gene lookup returns CDR1 SEHNR and CDR2 FQNEAQ (reference sequence). V was cut by 5 bases and J by 4 bases, with 11 bases left in between. The CDR3 here is CASSPDIPTEAFF. The DNA of the CDR3 is TGTGCCAGCAGCCCGGACATTCCCACTGAAGCTTTCTTT. Together with reference TRBV7-9 and TRBJ1-1, the CDR3 gives the full variable domain: DTGVSQNPRHKITKRGQNVTFRCDPISEHNRLYWYRQTLGQGPEFLTYFQNEAQLEKSRLLSDRFSAERPKGSFSTLEIQRTEQGDSAMYLCASSPDIPTEAFFGQGTRLTVV.

In this sample, this clonotype turned up a few times. V is TRBV24-1 and J is TRBJ1-1, with 11 positions matching TRBD1. V shed 4 bases, J shed 2 bases, and the junction held 11 bases outside the gene matches. In germline, CDR1 is KGHDR, CDR2 SFDVKD. This CDR3 spans 18 amino acids. The chain's CDR3 is CATSDLGQGEVENTEAFF. In nucleotides, the CDR3 is TGTGCCACCAGTGACTTGGGACAGGGGGAAGTTGAAAACACTGAAGCTTTCTTT.

This clonotype appeared a few times. Because the CDR3 is missing its conserved closing phenylalanine or tryptophan, this is likely a read error. This chain joins TRBV5-1 and TRBJ1-2; 10 bases line up with TRBD1. Trimming cost V 4 bases and J 8 bases; bases outside gene matches: 5. This CDR3 is built from 13 residues. The germline CDR1 and CDR2 sequences are SGHRS and YFSETQ. CDR3 DNA: TGCGCCAGCAGCCGGGGACAGGGGAAAGGCTACACCATC. Translated: CASSRGQGKGYTI.

This clonotype was detected ten times or more. This rearrangement joins TRBV13 to TRBJ2-1; a weak D match, TRBD1 (6 bases). Germline-derived CDR1 and CDR2 are PRHDT and FYEKMQ (reference sequence). CDR3 length equals 15 residues. The V end lost 6 bases, the J end lost 5 bases, and 17 bases lay between the germline ends. The CDR3 reads CASSLITGMDNEQFF. In DNA, the CDR3 is TGTGCCAGCAGTTTAATTACAGGGATGGACAATGAGCAGTTCTTC.

This rearrangement joins TRBV27 to TRBJ2-7; tentatively, D is TRBD1 (6 bases). Trimming pared 6 bases from V and 2 bases from J, leaving 17 bases between. The CDR3 has 15 amino acids. Germline V gene sequence: CDR1 MNHEY, CDR2 SMNVEV (reference sequence). CDR3 residues: CASSLTGTRTYEQYF. Written as DNA, the CDR3 is TGTGCCAGCAGCCTAACCGGGACACGCACCTACGAGCAGTACTTC.

About this clonotype itself: This may be a read error: a much more frequent sequence differs by one nucleotide. The J gene is TRBJ2-1, the V gene TRBV10-3, with D perhaps matching TRBD2 (6 bases). Germline lookup yields CDR1 ENHRY and CDR2 SYGVKD. V lost 10 bases and J 8 bases, leaving 15 bases between the germline ends. The CDR3 is 12 residues long. The CDR3, as DNA: TGTGCCAGCCGGGGGAGCTTCGATGAGCAGTTCTTC. Amino acid sequence: CASRGSFDEQFF.

This clonotype was detected a few times. This rearrangement joins TRBV12-3 or TRBV12-4 to TRBJ1-1; 7 bases are a match to TRBD1. Trimming cost V 3 bases and J 3 bases; bases outside gene matches: 4. The CDR3 consists of 14 residues. DNA of the CDR3: TGTGCCAGCAGTTTTTCGGACAGGTACACTGAAGCTTTCTTT. Protein: CASSFSDRYTEAFF.

V gene TRBV13 combines with J gene TRBJ2-3, with 14 bases that match TRBD2. V shed 5 bases, J shed 5 bases, and the junction held 15 bases outside the gene matches. The CDR3 is made up of 19 amino acids. Germline V gene data show CDR1 as PRHDT and CDR2 as FYEKMQ (reference sequence). CDR3 nucleotides: TGTGCCAGCAGCCCATTCCCGAGGACTAGCGGGGGGTATAGAGATACGCAGTATTTT. Its protein product is CASSPFPRTSGGYRDTQYF.